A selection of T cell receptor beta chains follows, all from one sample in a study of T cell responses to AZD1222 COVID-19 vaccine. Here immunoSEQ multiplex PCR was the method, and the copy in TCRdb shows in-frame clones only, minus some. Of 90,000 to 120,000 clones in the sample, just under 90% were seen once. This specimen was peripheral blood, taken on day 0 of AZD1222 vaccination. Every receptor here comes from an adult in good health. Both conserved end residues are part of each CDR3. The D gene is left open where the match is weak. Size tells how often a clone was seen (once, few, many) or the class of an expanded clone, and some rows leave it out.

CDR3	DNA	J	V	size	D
CASSPQAQTNEKLFF	TGTGCCAGCTCACCACAAGCTCAAACTAATGAAAAACTGTTTTTT	TRBJ1-4	TRBV18	NA	NA
CASSLNPQGANTEAFF	TGCGCCAGCAGCTTGAACCCTCAGGGGGCGAACACTGAAGCTTTCTTT	TRBJ1-1	TRBV5-1	once	TRBD1
CASSSRYRGNSYEQYF	TGTGCCAGCAGCTCCCGGTACAGGGGTAATTCCTACGAGCAGTACTTC	TRBJ2-7	TRBV7-6	once	TRBD1
CASSLLGAGQETQYF	TGCGCCAGCAGCTTGTTAGGGGCAGGTCAAGAGACCCAGTACTTC	TRBJ2-5	TRBV5-1	NA	NA
CASSLGFPYEQYF	TGTGCCAGCAGTTTGGGGTTCCCCTACGAGCAGTACTTC	TRBJ2-7	TRBV12-3/TRBV12-4	NA	NA
CASSLVGDREQYF	TGTGCCAGCAGCTTAGTTGGGGATCGGGAGCAGTACTTC	TRBJ2-7	TRBV7-2	once	NA
CASRQGYEQYF	TGTGCCAGCAGACAGGGCTACGAGCAGTACTTC	TRBJ2-7	TRBV12-3/TRBV12-4	NA	NA
CASSLETGGGGYTF	TGTGCCAGCAGCTTAGAAACAGGGGGTGGTGGCTACACCTTC	TRBJ1-2	TRBV11-2	once	TRBD1
CASSLGAGETQYF	TGTGCCAGCAGCTTGGGGGCGGGGGAGACCCAGTACTTC	TRBJ2-5	TRBV7-2	NA	NA
CASSSTGNTEAFF	TGTGCCAGCAGTTCGACAGGGAACACTGAAGCTTTCTTT	TRBJ1-1	TRBV2	NA	NA
CASSFVSPGDEQYF	TGTGCCAGCAGTTTCGTTTCCCCGGGAGACGAGCAGTACTTC	TRBJ2-7	TRBV27	NA	NA
CASSYSGSLTNYGYTF	TGTGCCAGCAGTTACTCGGGCTCCCTCACTAACTATGGCTACACCTTC	TRBJ1-2	TRBV6-5	NA	NA
CASSLRGVRALRYNEQFF	TGTGCCAGCAGCTTAAGAGGAGTCAGAGCCCTGAGGTACAATGAGCAGTTCTTC	TRBJ2-1	TRBV7-3	NA	NA
CASSPSGNGYTF	TGTGCCAGCAGCCCCTCGGGAAATGGCTACACCTTC	TRBJ1-2	TRBV7-9	NA	NA
CATSDPGEVGQETQYF	TGTGCCACCAGTGACCCCGGGGAGGTTGGACAAGAGACCCAGTACTTC	TRBJ2-5	TRBV24-1	few	NA
CASSLTSPRGYTF	TGTGCCAGCAGTTTGACTTCCCCGCGTGGCTACACCTTC	TRBJ1-2	TRBV28	NA	NA
CASSQALGGGTGETQYF	TGTGCCAGCAGCCAAGCCCTGGGCGGGGGGACGGGGGAGACCCAGTACTTC	TRBJ2-5	TRBV3-1/TRBV3-2	NA	TRBD2
CASSFGQPETQYF	TGTGCCAGCAGTTTCGGACAGCCAGAGACCCAGTACTTC	TRBJ2-5	TRBV28	NA	NA
CASSSQGAPNEKLFF	TGCGCCAGCAGCTCACAGGGGGCACCTAATGAAAAACTGTTTTTT	TRBJ1-4	TRBV5-1	NA	TRBD1
CASSLAGVRSPLHF	TGTGCCAGCAGCTTAGCAGGGGTGCGGTCACCCCTCCACTTT	TRBJ1-6	TRBV5-5	NA	NA
CASSLVRGDTGELFF	TGCGCCAGCAGCTTGGTTAGGGGCGACACCGGGGAGCTGTTTTTT	TRBJ2-2	TRBV5-1	NA	NA
CASRGASGNTIYF	TGTGCCAGCCGAGGCGCCTCTGGAAACACCATATATTTT	TRBJ1-3	TRBV6-5	NA	NA
CASSPGGDYGGYTF	TGTGCCAGTAGTCCAGGTGGGGACTATGGCGGCTACACCTTC	TRBJ1-2	TRBV19	NA	NA
CASSRDRGPEKLFF	TGTGCCAGCAGCCGGGACAGGGGACCTGAAAAACTGTTTTTT	TRBJ1-4	TRBV7-9	NA	TRBD1
CASSLTGGDTEAFF	TGCGCCAGCAGCTTGACAGGTGGGGACACTGAAGCTTTCTTT	TRBJ1-1	TRBV5-1	NA	NA
CASSLSGTSGAYNEQFF	TGTGCCAGCAGCTTAAGTGGGACTAGCGGGGCCTACAATGAGCAGTTCTTC	TRBJ2-1	TRBV7-3	NA	TRBD2
CASSPVTQPVVVAAEAFF	TGTGCCAGCTCACCCGTGACACAGCCCGTCGTCGTCGCCGCTGAAGCTTTCTTT	TRBJ1-1	TRBV18	NA	NA
CASSPQRSGNEQFF	TGTGCCAGCAGCCCCCAGAGGTCGGGGAATGAGCAGTTCTTC	TRBJ2-1	TRBV4-2	NA	NA
CASSYSVGVLGNTIYF	TGTGCCAGCAGTTACTCAGTGGGAGTCCTAGGAAACACCATATATTTT	TRBJ1-3	TRBV6-5	NA	NA
CASSIDRGGQPQHF	TGTGCCAGTAGTATAGATCGGGGAGGCCAGCCCCAGCATTTT	TRBJ1-5	TRBV19	NA	NA
CASSRGAGYEQYF	TGTGCCAGCAGCCGGGGGGCGGGCTACGAGCAGTACTTC	TRBJ2-7	TRBV7-3	NA	NA
CASTLAGRSMEGYTF	TGCGCCAGCACCCTCGCAGGGAGAAGCATGGAAGGCTACACCTTC	TRBJ1-2	TRBV5-1	NA	NA
CASSQTGLNYGYTF	TGTGCCAGCAGTCAGACAGGTCTTAACTATGGCTACACCTTC	TRBJ1-2	TRBV28	NA	NA
CATSGQTPGGGTILAKNIQYF	TGTGCCACCAGTGGGCAGACACCCGGGGGGGGCACGATACTAGCCAAAAACATTCAGTACTTC	TRBJ2-4	TRBV24-1	NA	TRBD2
CASSNTGGTSNSPLHF	TGTGCCAGTAGTAACACAGGGGGCACTTCCAATTCACCCCTCCACTTT	TRBJ1-6	TRBV19	once	TRBD1
CASSPVNKNIQYF	TGCGCCAGCAGCCCGGTAAACAAAAACATTCAGTACTTC	TRBJ2-4	TRBV5-1	NA	NA
CASSQDGVAGGPGTDTQYF	TGCGCCAGCAGCCAAGACGGGGTAGCGGGGGGGCCGGGCACAGATACGCAGTATTTT	TRBJ2-3	TRBV4-3	NA	TRBD2
CASSPRTTYEQYF	TGTGCCAGCTCACCACGGACGACCTACGAGCAGTACTTC	TRBJ2-7	TRBV18	NA	NA
CASSLVGQNNSPLHF	TGTGCCAGCAGCTTAGTTGGACAGAATAATTCACCCCTCCACTTT	TRBJ1-6	TRBV7-9	NA	NA
CASSEWTTNTGELFF	TGTGCCAGCAGTGAGTGGACAACGAACACCGGGGAGCTGTTTTTT	TRBJ2-2	TRBV25-1	NA	NA
CASSQEEVSYGYTF	TGTGCCAGCAGCCAAGAGGAGGTTAGCTATGGCTACACCTTC	TRBJ1-2	TRBV14	NA	NA
CASSVVTSGQNEQFF	TGTGCCAGCAGCGTAGTAACTAGCGGGCAGAATGAGCAGTTCTTC	TRBJ2-1	TRBV9	NA	TRBD2
CASSLTGLAGGQETQYF	TGCGCCAGCAGCTTGACCGGACTAGCGGGGGGGCAAGAGACCCAGTACTTC	TRBJ2-5	TRBV5-1	NA	TRBD2
CASKEGALGGVTQNEQFF	TGTGCCAGCAAGGAGGGTGCCTTGGGAGGGGTCACGCAGAATGAGCAGTTCTTC	TRBJ2-1	TRBV2	NA	TRBD2
CASSPSDGYGYTF	TGTGCCAGCTCACCCTCGGACGGCTATGGCTACACCTTC	TRBJ1-2	TRBV18	NA	NA
CASSRGSNYGYTF	TGTGCCAGCAGCAGGGGAAGTAACTATGGCTACACCTTC	TRBJ1-2	TRBV6-5	NA	NA
CASSQDLGATNEKLFF	TGTGCCAGCAGCCAAGATCTAGGGGCAACTAATGAAAAACTGTTTTTT	TRBJ1-4	TRBV4-2	NA	NA
CASSQEEAAAKGYTF	TGTGCCAGCAGCCAAGAAGAGGCCGCGGCGAAAGGCTACACCTTC	TRBJ1-2	TRBV14	NA	NA
CASSDAGGPIYGYTF	TGTGCCAGCAGTGACGCAGGGGGCCCAATCTATGGCTACACCTTC	TRBJ1-2	TRBV6-1	NA	TRBD1
CASSLYAVGGTDTQYF	TGTGCCAGCAGCTTATATGCGGTCGGGGGCACAGATACGCAGTATTTT	TRBJ2-3	TRBV7-2	NA	NA
CASSVYLLYEQYF	TGTGCCAGCAGTGTATACCTATTGTACGAGCAGTACTTC	TRBJ2-7	TRBV2	NA	NA
CASSLVGRYYGYTF	TGTGCCAGCAGCTTAGTCGGCAGGTACTATGGCTACACCTTC	TRBJ1-2	TRBV7-9	NA	NA
CASSDNRPSNQPQHF	TGTGCCAGCAGTGATAACAGGCCTAGCAATCAGCCCCAGCATTTT	TRBJ1-5	TRBV2	NA	NA
CASSALAATNEKLFF	TGTGCCAGCAGCGCCCTAGCTGCAACTAATGAAAAACTGTTTTTT	TRBJ1-4	TRBV2	NA	NA
CASSVGASYNEQFF	TGTGCCAGCAGCGTAGGAGCTTCCTACAATGAGCAGTTCTTC	TRBJ2-1	TRBV9	NA	NA
CASSLMIAAGDTQYF	TGTGCCAGCAGCTTAATGATTGCGGCGGGAGATACGCAGTATTTT	TRBJ2-3	TRBV7-2	NA	NA
CASSLGENTGNTIYF	TGTGCCAGCAGCCTAGGGGAGAACACGGGAAACACCATATATTTT	TRBJ1-3	TRBV5-4	NA	NA
CASSPYLDTNTEAFF	TGTGCCAGTAGTCCATACCTGGACACGAACACTGAAGCTTTCTTT	TRBJ1-1	TRBV19	NA	NA
CASSLGMTRLRDRGVSQYF	TGTGCCAGCAGCTTGGGAATGACCCGACTACGGGACAGGGGCGTTTCTCAGTACTTC	TRBJ2-7	TRBV5-6	NA	TRBD1
CASSVGLAGGRETQYF	TGTGCCAGCAGCGTAGGACTAGCGGGGGGGCGTGAGACCCAGTACTTC	TRBJ2-5	TRBV9	NA	TRBD2